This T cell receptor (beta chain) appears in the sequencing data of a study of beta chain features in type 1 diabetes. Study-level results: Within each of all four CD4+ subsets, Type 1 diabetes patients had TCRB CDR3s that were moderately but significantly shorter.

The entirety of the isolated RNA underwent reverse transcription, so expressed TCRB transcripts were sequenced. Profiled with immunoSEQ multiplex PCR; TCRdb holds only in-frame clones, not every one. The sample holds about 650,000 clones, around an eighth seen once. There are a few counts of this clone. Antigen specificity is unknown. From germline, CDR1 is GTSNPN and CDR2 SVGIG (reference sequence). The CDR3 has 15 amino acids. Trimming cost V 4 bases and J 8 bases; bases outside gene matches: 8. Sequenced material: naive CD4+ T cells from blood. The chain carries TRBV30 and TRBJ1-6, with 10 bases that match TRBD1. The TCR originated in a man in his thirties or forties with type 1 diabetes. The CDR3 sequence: CAWTSRDRGYSPLHF. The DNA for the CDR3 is TGTGCCTGGACCTCACGGGACAGGGGTTATTCACCCCTCCACTTT.